Listed below are T cell receptor beta chains from one sample, sequenced in a study of blood T cell repertoires in COVID-19. Generated by immunoSEQ multiplex PCR, the TCRdb table keeps only in-frame clones and is missing some. The sample gives 95,000 to 150,000 clones, over 70% of which show up once; 3.8% is in the top ten. What was sequenced was peripheral blood. These receptors originate from a woman aged 50 to 60 with acute or convalescent COVID-19. CDR3s include the opening cysteine and the closing phenylalanine or tryptophan. Not all rows give a size; the values are once, few, many and, for expanded clones, a class.

>TRBV7-2|-
CASSLAGAYGYTF
>TRBV6-5|-
CASSWGSNQPQHF
>TRBV30|-
CAWRSTATYEQYF
>TRBV28|-
CASSFQPGTGHYEQYF
>TRBV20-1|-
CSANDRVYEQYF
>TRBV18|-
CASSPEMAANTGELFF
>TRBV11-2|-
CASSPWRETLRAFF
>TRBV9|-
CASSVVQGSTGELFF
>TRBV14|-
CASSEQTNTEAFF
>TRBV7-9|-
CASSPLPGREGNEQFF
>TRBV2|-
CASSKGQREALHF
>TRBV18|-
CASSIGNSATNEKLFF
>TRBV29-1|once
CSVSRGINQPQHF
>TRBV5-1|-
CASSSEGQANEKLFF
>TRBV28|-
CASSGRNYGYTF
>TRBV3-1/TRBV3-2|-
CASSRYESSYNSPLHF
>TRBV30|-
CAWGLKGQAVYTEAFF
>TRBV3-1/TRBV3-2|-
CASSPGLAGRQETQYF
>TRBV6-6|-
CASSDSTPNQPQHF
>TRBV18|-
CASSPAGTGGFGEKLFF
>TRBV4-1|-
CASSSRPVGGTDTQYF
>TRBV4-1|-
CASSQELGRNTEAFF
>TRBV5-1|-
CASSEGQGAYNEQFF
>TRBV5-1|-
CASSLAAAGYQNTQYF
>TRBV4-1|-
CASSQKPGPSEKLFF
>TRBV4-1|-
CASSFATPGNYGYTF
>TRBV19|-
CASSTQGAQVGQPQHF
>TRBV3-1/TRBV3-2|-
CASSQTPDRRIHPLHF
>TRBV14|-
CASSPRFGGEQYF
>TRBV5-1|-
CASSLVTNLNTEAFF
>TRBV29-1|-
CSVAQGATNEKLFF
>TRBV19|-
CASKRRPGGLNQETQYF
>TRBV30|-
CAWSARADQPQHF
>TRBV28|-
CASSILSDRARFHGYTF
>TRBV29-1|-
CSVVSGGTGGFHGYTF
>TRBV5-4|-
CASRDRGRNTEAFF
>TRBV11-3|few
CASSWGPSNEQFF
>TRBV29-1|-
CSAKGGGGNQPQHF
>TRBV5-1|-
CASSLQGGNYGYTF
>TRBV2|-
CASSLRDISLF
>TRBV28|-
CASRTEYNSPLHF
>TRBV30|-
CAWSGGAHGYTF
>TRBV9|-
CASSVLSQASEAFF
>TRBV2|-
CASDYREGNSPLHF
>TRBV25-1|-
CASMGLEEQYF
>TRBV18|-
CASSPPGTAGNTIYF
>TRBV9|-
CASSDPGTSGRHEQFF
>TRBV6-6|once
CASSYSDRENTIYF
>TRBV29-1|-
CSGSRRADEQFF
>TRBV9|-
CASSGKGLDTGELFF
>TRBV20-1|-
CSASPSGRTDTQYF
>TRBV19|few
CASSIATSGSSYNEQFF
>TRBV3-1/TRBV3-2|-
CASSREAGPPNTEAFF
>TRBV11-2|-
CASSLERLSYNEQFF
>TRBV10-3|-
CAISTLPGTNTEAFF
>TRBV12-3/TRBV12-4|-
CASSLRVTEAFF
>TRBV5-1|-
CASSLGSSNTEAFF
>TRBV6-5|-
CASRDHRAFRYGYTF
>TRBV5-5|-
CASSLGQGRGNQPQHF
>TRBV7-8|-
CAGSLVAGYISGANVLTF